This T cell receptor (beta chain) was identified during a study of OX40 agonist ivuxolimab in advanced cancers. Germline loops: CDR1 SGHAT, CDR2 FQNNGV. V lost 4 bases and J 9 bases, leaving 16 bases between the germline ends. The CDR3 runs to 14 residues. Clones were read by immunoSEQ multiplex PCR, and TCRdb kept only the in-frame ones, dropping some. The sample yields tens of thousands of clones, about 85% seen once. The chain is built from TRBV11-2 and TRBJ2-1; D might be TRBD1 (6 bases). Source: CD4+ or CD8+ T cells sorted from blood, taken in a trial of the OX40 agonist ivuxolimab. The TCR comes from an adult with an advanced solid tumor such as melanoma, head and neck, liver or kidney cancer. The CDR3 reads CASSWGQVEGEQFF. The DNA of the CDR3 is TGTGCCAGCAGCTGGGGGCAGGTAGAGGGTGAGCAGTTCTTC. The whole variable domain, remainder taken from reference TRBV11-2 and TRBJ2-1, is EAGVAQSPRYKIIEKRQSVAFWCNPISGHATLYWYQQILGQGPKLLIQFQNNGVVDDSQLPKDRFSAERLKGVDSTLKIQPAKLEDSAVYLCASSWGQVEGEQFFGPGTRLTVL.